This TCR beta chain was obtained from a study of blood T cell repertoires in COVID-19. On the study more broadly: T cells, B-cell-depleted T cells, or PBMCs provided the cDNA or gDNA that served as material.

Assay used: immunoSEQ multiplex PCR; TCRdb lists only in-frame clones, some missing. The sample gives 400,000 or so clones, approximately 91% of which show up once; roughly 1.6% is in the top ten. Germline CDR1 SGHVS, CDR2 FQNEAQ. The V and J ends lost 2 bases and 11 bases respectively, with 27 bases between them. The CDR3 has 17 amino acids. This TCR derives from a woman aged 35 to 49 with COVID-19, enrolled during active disease. Sequencing used peripheral blood. This sequence joins TRBV7-8 and TRBJ1-1; D is perhaps TRBD1 (5 bases). The CDR3 region is CASSLLWGGNPPSRAFF. The CDR3 DNA sequence: TGTGCCAGCAGCTTACTTTGGGGCGGGAACCCCCCGAGCAGGGCTTTCTTT.